These T cell receptor beta chains were read from a single sample in a study of T-cell memory formation after mild COVID-19. One entry per CDR3 protein, called by TCRdb with MiXCR from the 5' RACE reads. The data show hundreds of thousands of distinct CDR3 sequences, roughly 18% seen once. The sequenced sample consisted of PBMCs or a T cell subset sorted from them (not recorded which). The receptors shown here come from an adult woman who had mild COVID-19 (a few samples of this study predate the infection). Cell type and time point are not known. Each CDR3 is given with its conserved first and last residue.

cdr3_aa v_call
CASSPGLAGVSEQFF TRBV5-6
CASLRDMSSYEQYF TRBV2
CASSQRGGRQPQHF TRBV3-1
CSVDAGRNEQFF TRBV29-1
CASSFASPGTDTQYF TRBV6-5
CASSPRRTMNTEAFF TRBV3-1
CSVSRGEGYEQYF TRBV29-1
CSARALEGDNSPLHF TRBV20-1
CATSHTSGGTDTQYF TRBV15
CASSGDRGRDTQYF TRBV6-4
CASTYPKRQGKTEAFF TRBV12-3/TRBV12-4
CASSLRASGSKIDEQFF TRBV27
CASSSIRANGPYEQYF TRBV7-9
CAILRTSGRIYEQYF TRBV10-3
CSARLGLEQYF TRBV20-1
CASSQAGQGNSPLHF TRBV4-3
CASSPPAGGTDTQYF TRBV12-3/TRBV12-4
CARYRGLNTEAFF TRBV5-1